This paragraph reports one T cell receptor beta chain. Clones were sequenced by immunoSEQ multiplex PCR, and TCRdb holds only the in-frame ones, with some missing. The table has 95,000 to 150,000 clones, 85% to 95% seen once. Germline-derived CDR1 and CDR2 are SGHTA and FQGTGA. The CDR3 contains 15 residues. The V gene lost 2 bases and the J gene lost 1 base, with 8 bases spanning the gap. The data are from a study of OX40 agonist ivuxolimab in advanced cancers. The material sequenced was CD4+ or CD8+ T cells sorted from blood, taken in a trial of the OX40 agonist ivuxolimab. This clonotype was obtained from an adult with an advanced solid tumor such as melanoma, head and neck, liver or kidney cancer. The rearrangement links TRBV7-3 to TRBJ2-2; D gene uncertain. Here the CDR3 reads CASSLLGMNTGELFF. The CDR3 DNA reads as TGTGCCAGCAGCTTACTGGGGATGAACACCGGGGAGCTGTTTTTT.